Detailed here is one T cell receptor (beta chain). Its cognate antigen is unknown. A much larger clone is a single base away; this may be a read error. Stated time point: newly diagnosed GD, antithyroid drugs for less than 3 months. TCR sequences were obtained from RNA taken from PBMCs. This sample was taken from a study of regulatory T cells in long-lasting Graves disease. Study conclusions and caveats: There were preferences for TRBV28, TRBJ1-2 and TRBJ2-5 in persistent disease.

Arm-PCR with iRepertoire HTBI primers amplified the CDR3 regions for these TCR beta libraries. One entry per CDR3 protein results from TCRdb running MiXCR on the multiplex PCR reads. This sample yields around 500,000 distinct CDR3 sequences, of which about 16% are seen a single time; about 25% belongs to the top ten. Per the germline V gene, CDR1 is SQVTM and CDR2 is ANQGSEA. The CDR3 is 16 amino acids. This sample also appeared in a second study, on T cells in Graves' hyperthyroidism and ophthalmopathy.

This chain joins TRBV29-1 and TRBJ2-5, with 9 bases lining up with TRBD2. This material consisted of peripheral blood mononuclear cells (PBMCs), taken at new diagnosis, from a patient treated with antithyroid drugs. The receptor was derived from a woman aged 35-60 years with Graves disease. CDR3 nucleotides: TGCAGCATTGAAGATCATCAGCTAGCGGGGAAAGAGACCCAGTACTTC. Translation gives CSIEDHQLAGKETQYF.